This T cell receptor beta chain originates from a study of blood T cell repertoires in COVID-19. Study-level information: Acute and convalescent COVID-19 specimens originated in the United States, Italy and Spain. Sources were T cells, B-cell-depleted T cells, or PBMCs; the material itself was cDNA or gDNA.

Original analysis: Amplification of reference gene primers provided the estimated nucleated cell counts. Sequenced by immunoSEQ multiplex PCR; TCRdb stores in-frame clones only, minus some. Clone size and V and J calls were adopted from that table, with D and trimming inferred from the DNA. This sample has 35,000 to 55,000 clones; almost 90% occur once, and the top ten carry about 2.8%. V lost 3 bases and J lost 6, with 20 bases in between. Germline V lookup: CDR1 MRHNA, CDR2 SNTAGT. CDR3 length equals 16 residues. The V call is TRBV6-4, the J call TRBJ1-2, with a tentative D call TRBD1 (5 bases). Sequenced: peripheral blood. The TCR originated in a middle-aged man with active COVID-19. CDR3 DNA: TGTGCCAGCAGTGAGGTTGGGGACTCTCCCAGGGATGGCTACACCTTC. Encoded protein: CASSEVGDSPRDGYTF.